This TCR beta chain was recovered during a study of control samples from healthy donors and cancer patients. Repertoires were generated with immunoSEQ multiplex PCR, while TCRdb's copy carries only in-frame clones and drops some. The profile shows 350,000 to 450,000 clones, about nine tenths of them singletons. Deletions cut 2 bases from V and 2 bases from J, with 13 bases between. The germline V gene encodes CDR1 SGHRS and CDR2 YFSETQ. This CDR3 has 16 residues. J is TRBJ2-2 and V is TRBV5-1, with D possibly being TRBD1 (7 bases). Input material: PBMCs. This TCR was recovered from a man aged 40-55 years with head and neck cancer. The CDR3 region has the DNA TGCGCCAGCAGCTTCAGGGGGGACTCAAACACCGGGGAGCTGTTTTTT. It codes for CASSFRGDSNTGELFF.